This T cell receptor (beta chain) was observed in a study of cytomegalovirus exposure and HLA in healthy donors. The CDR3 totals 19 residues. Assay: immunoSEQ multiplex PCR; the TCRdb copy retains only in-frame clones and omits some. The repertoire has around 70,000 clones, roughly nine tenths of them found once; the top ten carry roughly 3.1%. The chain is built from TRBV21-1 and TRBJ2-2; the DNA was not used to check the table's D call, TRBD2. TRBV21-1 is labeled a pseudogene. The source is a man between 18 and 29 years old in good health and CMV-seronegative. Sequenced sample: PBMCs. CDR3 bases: TGTGCCAGCAGCAAAGGCCACCTACAAGCGGGAGGGGGCACCGGGGAGCTGTTTTTT. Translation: CASSKGHLQAGGGTGELFF.